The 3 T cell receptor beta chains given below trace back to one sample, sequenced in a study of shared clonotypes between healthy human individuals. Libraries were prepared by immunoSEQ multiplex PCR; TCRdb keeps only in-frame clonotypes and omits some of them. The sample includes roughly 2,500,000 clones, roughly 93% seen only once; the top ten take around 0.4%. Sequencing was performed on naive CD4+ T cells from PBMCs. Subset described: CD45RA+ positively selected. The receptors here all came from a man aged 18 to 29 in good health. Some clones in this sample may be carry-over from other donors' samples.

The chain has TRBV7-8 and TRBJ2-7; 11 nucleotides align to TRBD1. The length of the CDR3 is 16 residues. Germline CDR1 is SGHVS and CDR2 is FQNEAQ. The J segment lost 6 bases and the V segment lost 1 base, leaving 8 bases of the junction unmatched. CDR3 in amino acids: CASSLVGQGAITEQYF. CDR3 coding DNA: TGTGCCAGCAGCTTAGTAGGACAGGGGGCGATCACCGAGCAGTACTTC.

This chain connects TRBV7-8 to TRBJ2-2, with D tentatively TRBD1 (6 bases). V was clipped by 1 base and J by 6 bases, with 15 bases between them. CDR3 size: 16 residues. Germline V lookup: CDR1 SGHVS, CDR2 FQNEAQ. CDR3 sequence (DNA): TGTGCCAGCAGCTTAGTAGGGACACGTTTGTCCGGGGAGCTGTTTTTT. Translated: CASSLVGTRLSGELFF.

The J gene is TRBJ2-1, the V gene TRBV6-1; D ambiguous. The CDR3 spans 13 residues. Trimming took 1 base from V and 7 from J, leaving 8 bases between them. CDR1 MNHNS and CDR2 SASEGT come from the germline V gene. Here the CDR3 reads CASSEGLRNEQFF. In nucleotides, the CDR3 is TGTGCCAGCAGTGAAGGGTTGAGAAATGAGCAGTTCTTC.